Listed here is a single TCR beta chain. In this sample, this clonotype turned up a few times. This clone's antigen is unknown. No much larger clone exists at a distance of one base, and base qualities are not known. The method was multiplex PCR. These reads were obtained on an Illumina HiSeq 4000. iRepertoire HTBI primers and Arm-PCR amplification of CDR3 regions were used to construct TCR beta libraries. Before sequencing, the PCR products went through gel purification. In the original analysis: A total of under 80 TRBV and 14 TRBJ segments were identified across samples and were used for gene usage analysis of CDR3 amino acid clonotypes. COPE and FqMerger were used to merge the filtered high-quality paired reads into contigs. BLAST was used to align contigs to the IMGT TRBV, TRBD and TRBJ reference genes, and CDR3 was defined following IMGT. Any clonotype with a frequency above 0.1% was classified as a highly expanded clone. Shannon entropy served as the measure of repertoire diversity, while the Gini coefficient captured V-J evenness. A clonotype found in more than one individual was treated as public. TCRdb applied fastp at Q25 and MiXCR to the public reads, then kept only in-frame beta chains. Identical CDR3 proteins give one entry, which carries the most common genes and DNA. The V and J calls were determined by TCRdb, not by the authors. The sample table contains 550,000 to 650,000 distinct CDR3 sequences; only one count was recorded for 16% of them. Of the sample, around 12% falls within the top ten clones.

This entry is derived from a study of regulatory T cells in long-lasting Graves disease (dated by TCRdb to about 2021). Describing the broader study: Patients with newly diagnosed Graves' disease had been on antithyroid drugs for under 3 months. Persistent Graves' disease patients were compared with newly diagnosed Graves' disease patients by peripheral blood TCR sequencing and RNA sequencing. The study was registered as a clinical trial and conducted in China. A total of about 33 samples were covered by TCR sequencing, comprising 13 persistent and around 20 newly diagnosed Graves' disease patients.

The time point tag for this specimen amounts to: newly diagnosed GD, antithyroid drugs for less than 3 months. RNA was extracted from PBMCs in TRIzol for both TCR sequencing and RNA sequencing. Graves' disease was diagnosed according to American Thyroid Association guidelines. The patients came from an endocrinology department in Xi'an, China. Each patient gave approximately 10 milliliters of peripheral blood, collected in an EDTA anticoagulant tube. Ficoll Paque Plus density gradient separation was used to isolate PBMCs, and no further T cell sorting was performed. RNA quality was checked with an Agilent 2100 Bioanalyzer and agarose gel, and concentration with a NanoDrop 2000. Cut back by 6 bases and 4 bases, the V and J ends lie 19 bases apart. Taken from cysteine to phenylalanine, the CDR3 has 15 residues. Here the CDR3 DNA is all that survives: 45 bases in frame from base 1. Per the germline V gene (reference sequence), DFQATT is the CDR1 and SNEGSKA is the CDR2.

The full study reports these points: The authors acknowledged the small sample size as a limitation that may reduce accuracy. Only the TCR beta chain was sequenced and analyzed. Patients with persistent disease shared more public clonotypes (approximately 2,500) than newly diagnosed patients did (around 1,000). Only peripheral blood was studied, because thyroid tissue, the primary lesion, was inaccessible. Persistent Graves' disease patients showed lower TCR Shannon entropy and fewer highly expanded clones than newly diagnosed patients, suggesting clonal expansion. Persistent disease showed preferential use of TRBV28, TRBJ1-2 and TRBJ2-5, whereas newly diagnosed disease favored TRBV20-1 and TRBJ2-1.

This same sample was also part of a study on T cells in Graves' hyperthyroidism and ophthalmopathy. The second investigation adds: Stable Graves' hyperthyroidism was defined as no progression to ophthalmopathy during 18 months of follow-up. Hyperthyroidism patients were newly diagnosed, with disease duration under 2 months, and aged 18 to 65 years. Any patient with an uncontrolled infection, another autoimmune disease, pregnancy or lactation was excluded. Diagnoses were established on the basis of clinical symptoms, serum thyroxine and TRAb, thyroid ultrasound, and orbital computed tomography. The TCR CDR3 was subjected to a first round of RT-PCR using the HTBI primer set and the Qiagen OneStep RT-PCR kit. Most expanded thyroid clonotypes (frequency above 0.001) were also found in blood, which suggests that blood repertoires may mirror thyroid immune responses. A model built on a 13 V-J signature distinguished ophthalmopathy from stable hyperthyroidism, reaching about 89% sensitivity and around 81% specificity in cross-validation and 80%/75% in testing. In validation, progression to ophthalmopathy was predicted by the model with around 71% sensitivity and nearly 75% specificity, a median of around 5.9 months before onset. To identify distinguishing TCR V-J signatures, a discovery cohort of some 99 patients was used, comprising some 45 with Graves' ophthalmopathy and 55 to 65 with stable Graves' hyperthyroidism. Whether ophthalmopathy could be predicted prospectively was tested in an independent validation cohort made up of under 20 hyperthyroidism patients plus 17 patients who later progressed to ophthalmopathy. For training and testing, the 100 or so patients in the discovery cohort were randomly divided in a 7:3 ratio. In several Graves' hyperthyroidism patients, the study also compared T-cell repertoires from thyroid tissue with T-cell repertoires from blood. Following sampling, methimazole starting at 30 mg daily was given to hyperthyroidism patients, and high-dose intravenous methylprednisolone was given to ophthalmopathy patients. Libraries were constructed in a second round of multiplex PCR, after which size selection and purification were carried out. Paired-end sequencing of the libraries was performed with 100 bp reads on an Illumina HiSeq2000. SOAPnuke was used to process the raw data, throwing out any read that contained adapters or uncalled bases, had a mean Phred below 15, or lacked an exact constant-primer or identifier match. COPE v1.2.5 was used to merge high-quality paired reads, and clonotypes were defined as unique nucleotide sequences. Clonotypes were aligned to IMGT TRBV, TRBD and TRBJ reference segments using MiTCR v1.1. The analysis was restricted to V-J combinations with a frequency above 0.0001, which together covered 99% to 99.2% of the repertoires. The TCS score was defined as the ratio of F50 (clonal expansion) to E x V (chaos), calculated using BLOSUM62-based TCRdist between CDR3 peptides within each V-J. Welch's t-statistics and random forest reduced approximately 520 V-J features to roughly 13, which were used in a naive Bayes classifier (R e1071). Sample size was not statistically predetermined, and investigators were not blinded to group allocation. The paper describes TCR Vbeta CDR3 sequencing of around 130 peripheral blood samples, made up of 40 to 45 ophthalmopathy patients, approximately 73 hyperthyroidism patients and some 17 progressor patients.

Material: peripheral blood mononuclear cells (PBMCs), obtained at new diagnosis, from a patient treated with antithyroid drugs. This chain is built from TRBV20-1 and TRBJ2-1, and possibly TRBD2, on 6 matching bases. The clonotype comes from a man between 18 and 35 years old with Graves disease. Donor details come from another sample of the same person, matched by shared clones. Here is the DNA: TGCAGTGCCAAGGTCCGGGGGAGGCTTTACAATGAGCAGTTCTTC. Its translation reads: CSAKVRGRLYNEQFF.